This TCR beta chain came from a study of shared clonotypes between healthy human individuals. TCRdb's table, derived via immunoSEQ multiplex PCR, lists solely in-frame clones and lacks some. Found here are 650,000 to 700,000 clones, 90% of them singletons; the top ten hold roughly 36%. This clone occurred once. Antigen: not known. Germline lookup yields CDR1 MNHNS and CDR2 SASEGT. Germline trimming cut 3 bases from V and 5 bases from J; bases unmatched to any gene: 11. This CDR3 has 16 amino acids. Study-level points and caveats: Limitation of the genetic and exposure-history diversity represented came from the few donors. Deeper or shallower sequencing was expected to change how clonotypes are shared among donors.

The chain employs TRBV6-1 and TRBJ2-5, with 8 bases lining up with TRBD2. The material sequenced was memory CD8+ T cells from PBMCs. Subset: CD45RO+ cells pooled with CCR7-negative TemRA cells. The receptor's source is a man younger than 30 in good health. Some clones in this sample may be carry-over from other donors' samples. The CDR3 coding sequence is TGTGCCAGCAGTGAGCGGAACCTAGCGGGTCCTGAGACCCAGTACTTC. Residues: CASSERNLAGPETQYF.